The next 10 T cell receptor beta chains were all read from a single sample in a study of blood T cell repertoires in COVID-19. Clones were read by immunoSEQ multiplex PCR, and TCRdb kept only the in-frame ones, dropping some. This sample carries under 100,000 clones, more than 75% of them seen once, and the ten largest clones take around 1.1%. The specimen sequenced was peripheral blood. Receptors were obtained from a human donor in a cohort sampled during active COVID-19.

The chain is built from TRBV19 and TRBJ1-1; weak D call: TRBD1 (6 bases). V lost 10 bases and J 3 bases, leaving 18 bases between the germline ends. CDR1 and CDR2 (germline): LNHDA, SQIVND (reference sequence). The CDR3 is 14 amino acids. CDR3 DNA sequence: TGTGCCACCTCGTGGGGGGGGCTGTACACTGAAGCTTTCTTT. This translates into CATSWGGLYTEAFF.

This clone turned up a few times. The chain employs TRBV6-5 and TRBJ1-2; D is possibly TRBD1 (5 bases). There are 14 residues in the CDR3. Trimming took 7 bases from V and 3 from J, leaving 15 bases between them. Germline CDR1 and CDR2: MNHEY and SVGAGI. CDR3 nucleotides: TGTGCCAGCACCCCTTCCAGGGAGGACTATGGCTACACCTTC. It encodes CASTPSREDYGYTF.

The V gene is TRBV7-3, the J gene TRBJ2-1, with TRBD1 matching 10 bases. V lost 4 bases, J lost 2 bases, and 2 bases stayed unmatched. The CDR3 runs 15 residues. CDR1 is SGHTA and CDR2 is FQGTGA in the germline V gene. For the CDR3, the DNA is TGTGCCAGCAGCTCCGACAGGGGGCCCTACAATGAGCAGTTCTTC. This sequence encodes CASSSDRGPYNEQFF.

V and J are TRBV3-1 (or the pseudogene TRBV3-2) and TRBJ1-1; TRBD1 might be the D (5 bases). Trimming removed 4 bases at V and 6 bases at J, with 18 bases between. This CDR3 has 15 residues. Germline assignment: CDR1 LGHDT and CDR2 YNNKEL (reference sequence). The CDR3 sequence: CASSLLPQGGAEAFF. The CDR3 DNA is TGTGCCAGCAGCCTTCTTCCTCAGGGAGGGGCTGAAGCTTTCTTT.

The genes are TRBV18 and TRBJ1-3; TRBD1 is a possible D gene (6 bases). Trimming left V 6 bases short and J 0 bases short, with 15 bases between. The CDR3 consists of 16 residues. Germline V gene lookup returns CDR1 KGHSH and CDR2 LQKENI. The CDR3 is CASSPSGGHSGNTIYF. In nucleotides, the CDR3 is TGTGCCAGCTCCCCATCCGGGGGGCACTCTGGAAACACCATATATTTT. The full variable domain, rest sourced from reference TRBV18 and TRBJ1-3, is NAGVMQNPRHLVRRRGQEARLRCSPMKGHSHVYWYRQLPEEGLKFMVYLQKENIIDESGMPKERFSAEFPKEGPSILRIQQVVRGDSAAYFCASSPSGGHSGNTIYFGEGSWLTVV.

The rearrangement joins TRBV7-9 to TRBJ2-3; no definite D call. The CDR3 is 13 amino acids. V was trimmed by 5 bases and J by 4 bases, leaving 10 bases between them. Germline CDR1 SEHNR, CDR2 FQNEAQ (reference sequence). The CDR3 DNA sequence: TGTGCCAGCAGCCTTCTCCCGGCAGATACGCAGTATTTT. Residues: CASSLLPADTQYF. Full variable domain (remainder filled in from reference TRBV7-9 and TRBJ2-3): DTGVSQNPRHKITKRGQNVTFRCDPISEHNRLYWYRQTLGQGPEFLTYFQNEAQLEKSRLLSDRFSAERPKGSFSTLEIQRTEQGDSAMYLCASSLLPADTQYFGPGTRLTVL.

The rearrangement joins TRBV7-3 to TRBJ1-5; 7 positions agree with TRBD1. Looked up from germline, CDR1 is SGHTA and CDR2 is FQGTGA. The CDR3 runs to 18 residues. The ends lost 5 bases at V and 7 bases at J; junction bases unmatched: 20. CDR3 loop: CASSLSPTGTVGDQPQHF. Here the CDR3 DNA reads TGTGCCAGCAGCCTTTCTCCGACCGGGACAGTGGGCGACCAGCCCCAGCATTTT.

This clone was seen a handful of times. Because the CDR3's place on the DNA is in doubt, the DNA is left out and the CDR3 is given as listed by TCRdb. V gene TRBV19 combines with J gene TRBJ1-2; TRBD1, the table's D call, was not compared with the DNA. From germline, CDR1 is LNHDA and CDR2 SQIVND (reference sequence). The CDR3 length equals 13 residues, ends included. CDR3 residues: CASSILAAKGYTF.

The CDR3 spells CASRGDFYEQYF. The CDR3 nucleotides are TGTGCCAGCAGGGGGGACTTCTACGAGCAGTACTTC. V is TRBV2 and J is TRBJ2-7; possible D gene TRBD2, 6 bases. This CDR3 comprises 12 residues. Trimming pared 6 bases from V and 3 bases from J, leaving 9 bases between. CDR1 is SNHLY and CDR2 is FYNNEI in the germline V gene.

The chain employs TRBV18 and TRBJ2-2, with D perhaps matching TRBD1 (6 bases). Germline CDR1 is KGHSH and CDR2 is LQKENI. CDR3 size: 15 residues. V was shortened by 3 bases and J by 1 base, with 9 bases between the two germline ends. For the CDR3, the DNA is TGTGCCAGCTCACCTAGGACAGAGAACACCGGGGAGCTGTTTTTT. Its protein is CASSPRTENTGELFF.